This T cell receptor (beta chain) was sequenced in a study of shared clonotypes between healthy human individuals. The V gene's germline CDR1 is DFQATT and CDR2 SNEGSKA (reference sequence). This CDR3 contains 11 residues. Profiled with immunoSEQ multiplex PCR; TCRdb holds only in-frame clones, not every one. The table includes approximately 2,000,000 clones, 85% to 95% detected once. The chain recombines TRBV20-1 with TRBJ1-1; D gene unclear. This sequence originates from a man aged 18 to 29 in good health. Some clones in this sample may be carry-over from other donors' samples. Sequenced material: naive CD4+ T cells from PBMCs. Stated subset: CD45RA+ positively selected. In nucleotides, the CDR3 is TGCAGCCTCCATACGGGCGCTGAAGCTTTCTTT. Its translation: CSLHTGAEAFF.